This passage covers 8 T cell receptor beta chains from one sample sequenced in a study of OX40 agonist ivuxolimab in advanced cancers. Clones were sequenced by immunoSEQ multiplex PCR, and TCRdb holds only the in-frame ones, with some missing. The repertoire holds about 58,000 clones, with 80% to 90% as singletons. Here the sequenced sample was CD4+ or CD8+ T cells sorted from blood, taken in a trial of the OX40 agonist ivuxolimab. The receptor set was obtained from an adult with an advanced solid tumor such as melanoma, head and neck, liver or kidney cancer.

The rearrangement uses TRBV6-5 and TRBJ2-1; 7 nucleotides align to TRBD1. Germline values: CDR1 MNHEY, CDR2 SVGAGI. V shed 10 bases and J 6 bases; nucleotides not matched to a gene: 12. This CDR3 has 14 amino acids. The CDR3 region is CATNRGLSGNEQFF. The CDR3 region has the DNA TGTGCCACCAATAGGGGGCTGAGTGGCAATGAGCAGTTCTTC.

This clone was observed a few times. The CDR3 nucleotides are TGTGCCAGCAGCTTAGTCTTTGGCAGAGAGTACTATGGCTACACCTTC. It specifies CASSLVFGREYYGYTF. The chain joins TRBV7-9 to TRBJ1-2; D ambiguous. Germline assignment: CDR1 SEHNR and CDR2 FQNEAQ (reference sequence). V was shortened by 1 base and J by 3 bases, with 15 bases between the two germline ends. The CDR3 totals 16 residues.

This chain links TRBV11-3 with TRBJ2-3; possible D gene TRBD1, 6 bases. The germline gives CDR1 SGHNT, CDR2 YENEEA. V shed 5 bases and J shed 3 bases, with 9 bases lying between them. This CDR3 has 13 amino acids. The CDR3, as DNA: TGTGCCAGCAGCATCGGACAGACAGATACGCAGTATTTT. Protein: CASSIGQTDTQYF.

CDR3 sequence reads: CASSLGSGRSNQPQHF. The DNA for the CDR3 is TGTGCCAGCAGCTTGGGCAGTGGACGTAGCAATCAGCCCCAGCATTTT. The chain uses TRBV11-2 and TRBJ1-5; no firm D call. Germline V gives CDR1 SGHAT, CDR2 FQNNGV. The CDR3 spans 16 residues. V was clipped by 3 bases and J by 0 bases, with 12 bases between them.

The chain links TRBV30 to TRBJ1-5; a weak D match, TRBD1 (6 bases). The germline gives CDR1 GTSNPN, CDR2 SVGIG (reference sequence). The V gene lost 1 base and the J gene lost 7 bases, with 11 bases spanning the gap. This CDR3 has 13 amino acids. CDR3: CAWSGRGQQPQHF. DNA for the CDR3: TGTGCCTGGAGTGGCCGGGGGCAACAGCCCCAGCATTTT.

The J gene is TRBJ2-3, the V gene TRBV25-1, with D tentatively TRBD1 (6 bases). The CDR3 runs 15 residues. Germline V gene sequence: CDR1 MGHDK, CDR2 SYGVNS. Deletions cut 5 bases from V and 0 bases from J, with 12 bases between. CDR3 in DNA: TGTGCCAGCAGTTCATGGACAGAGAGCACAGATACGCAGTATTTT. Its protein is CASSSWTESTDTQYF.

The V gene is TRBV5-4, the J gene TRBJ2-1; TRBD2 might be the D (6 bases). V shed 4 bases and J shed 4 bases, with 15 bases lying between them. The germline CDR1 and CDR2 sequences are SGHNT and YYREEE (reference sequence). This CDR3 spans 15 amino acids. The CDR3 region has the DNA TGTGCCAGCAGCCGGATACACGGGAGTTACAATGAGCAGTTCTTC. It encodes CASSRIHGSYNEQFF.

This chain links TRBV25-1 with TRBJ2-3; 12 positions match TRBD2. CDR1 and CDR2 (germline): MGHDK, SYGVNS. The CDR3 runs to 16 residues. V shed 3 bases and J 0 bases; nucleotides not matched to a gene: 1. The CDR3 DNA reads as TGTGCCAGCAGTGAGGGGACTAGCGGGAGCACAGATACGCAGTATTTT. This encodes CASSEGTSGSTDTQYF.